This TCR beta chain is from a study of blood T cell repertoires in COVID-19. Turning to the study itself: There were acute and convalescent COVID-19 samples, and they came from the United States, Italy and Spain. The cDNA or gDNA used as material had been derived from T cells, B-cell-depleted T cells, or PBMCs.

The CDR3 consists of 16 residues. Germline V lookup: CDR1 SGHTA, CDR2 FQGNSA. V shed 7 bases and J 0 bases; nucleotides not matched to a gene: 8. Per the study methods: Amplification from reference gene primers served as the basis for estimated nucleated cell counts. The assay was immunoSEQ multiplex PCR, and TCRdb's table has in-frame clones only and misses some. That table furnishes V, J and clone size, whereas the DNA furnished D and trimming. This sample has 150,000 to 160,000 clones, with about 90% found just once. The sequenced sample consisted of peripheral blood. This chain joins TRBV7-2 and TRBJ2-1; 8 bases line up with TRBD2. The sequence derives from a man aged 50 or older with acute or convalescent COVID-19. CDR3 protein: CASTEWGTSSYNEQFF. In DNA, the CDR3 is TGTGCCAGCACCGAGTGGGGGACTAGCTCCTACAATGAGCAGTTCTTC.